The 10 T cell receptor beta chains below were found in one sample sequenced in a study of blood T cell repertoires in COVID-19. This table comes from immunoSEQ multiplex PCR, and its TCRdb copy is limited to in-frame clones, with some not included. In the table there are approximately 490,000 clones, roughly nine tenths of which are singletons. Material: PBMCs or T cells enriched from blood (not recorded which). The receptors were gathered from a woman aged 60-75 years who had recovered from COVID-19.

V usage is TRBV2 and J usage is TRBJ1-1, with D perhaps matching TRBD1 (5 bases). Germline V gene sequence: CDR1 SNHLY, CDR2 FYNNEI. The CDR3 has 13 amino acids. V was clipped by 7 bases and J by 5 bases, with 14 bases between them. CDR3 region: CASTAGGRTEAFF. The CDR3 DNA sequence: TGTGCCAGCACGGCGGGGGGACGGACTGAAGCTTTCTTT. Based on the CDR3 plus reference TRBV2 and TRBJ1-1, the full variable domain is EPEVTQTPSHQVTQMGQEVILRCVPISNHLYFYWYRQILGQKVEFLVSFYNNEISEKSEIFDDQFSVERPDGSNFTLKIRSTKLEDSAMYFCASTAGGRTEAFFGQGTRLTVV.

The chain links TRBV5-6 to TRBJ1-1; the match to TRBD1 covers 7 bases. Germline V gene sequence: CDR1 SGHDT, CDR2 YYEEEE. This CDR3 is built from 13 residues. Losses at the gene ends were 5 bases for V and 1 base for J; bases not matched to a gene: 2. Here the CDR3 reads CASRAGGNTEAFF. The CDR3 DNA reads TGTGCCAGCAGGGCAGGGGGGAACACTGAAGCTTTCTTT.

CDR3 amino acids: CATSVQDDYGYTF. The CDR3 DNA sequence: TGTGCCACCAGTGTTCAGGATGATTATGGCTACACCTTC. J is TRBJ1-2 and V is TRBV24-1; unclear D gene. Germline CDR1 reads KGHDR; CDR2 reads SFDVKD. The V gene lost 5 bases and the J gene lost 5 bases, with 11 bases spanning the gap. There are 13 residues in the CDR3.

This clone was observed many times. The CDR3 DNA reads as TGTGCCAGCGCCTTGACCCGGAGGGGCACTGAAGCTTTCTTT. Amino acids: CASALTRRGTEAFF. This rearrangement joins TRBV27 to TRBJ1-1, with a tentative D call TRBD1 (5 bases). The V gene lost 8 bases and the J gene lost 4 bases, with 17 bases spanning the gap. This CDR3 contains 14 residues. Germline values: CDR1 MNHEY, CDR2 SMNVEV (reference sequence).

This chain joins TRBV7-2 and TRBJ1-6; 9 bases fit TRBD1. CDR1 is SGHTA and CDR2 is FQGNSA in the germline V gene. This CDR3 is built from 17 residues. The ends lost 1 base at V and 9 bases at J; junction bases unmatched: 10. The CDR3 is CASSLVSSGQGLSPLHF. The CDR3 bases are TGTGCCAGCAGCTTAGTTTCTTCGGGACAGGGTCTTTCACCCCTCCACTTT.

The CDR3 sequence is CASSQDSRGSTDTQYF. The CDR3 DNA follows: TGTGCCAGCAGCCAAGATAGTAGGGGAAGCACAGATACGCAGTATTTT. V is TRBV4-2 and J is TRBJ2-3, with a weak D call TRBD1 (5 bases). Germline-derived CDR1 and CDR2 are LGHNA and YNFKEQ. Between the trimmed V and J ends, which lost 0 bases and 0 bases, there was a span of 10 bases. The CDR3 is 16 amino acids.

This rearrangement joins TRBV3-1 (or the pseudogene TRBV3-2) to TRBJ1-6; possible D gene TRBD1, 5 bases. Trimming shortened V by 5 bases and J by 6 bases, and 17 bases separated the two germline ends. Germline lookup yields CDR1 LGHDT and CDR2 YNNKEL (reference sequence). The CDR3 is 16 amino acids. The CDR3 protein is CASSKWTNAGNSPLHF. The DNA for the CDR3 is TGTGCCAGCAGCAAGTGGACAAACGCCGGTAATTCACCCCTCCACTTT.

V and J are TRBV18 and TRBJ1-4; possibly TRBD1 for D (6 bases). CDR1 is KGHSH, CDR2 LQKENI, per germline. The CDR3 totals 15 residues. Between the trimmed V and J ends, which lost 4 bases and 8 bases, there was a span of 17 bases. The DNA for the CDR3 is TGTGCCAGCTCACTTGAACAGGGCTCGAGGGAAAAACTGTTTTTT. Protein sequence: CASSLEQGSREKLFF.

The CDR3 DNA reads TGTGCCAGCAGCTTGGTGTTGGGCAGGGGGTCCTACAATGAGCAGTTCTTC. Translated: CASSLVLGRGSYNEQFF. The chain uses TRBV5-5 and TRBJ2-1, with 7 bases aligning to TRBD1. Germline CDR1 SGHKS, CDR2 YYEKEE (reference sequence). The CDR3 totals 17 residues. Trimming cost V 0 bases and J 1 base; bases outside gene matches: 7.

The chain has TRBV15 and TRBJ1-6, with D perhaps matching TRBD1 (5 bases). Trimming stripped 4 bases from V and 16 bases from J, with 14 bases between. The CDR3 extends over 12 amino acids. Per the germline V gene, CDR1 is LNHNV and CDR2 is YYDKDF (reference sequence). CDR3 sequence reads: CATSNLRVDLHF. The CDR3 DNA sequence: TGTGCCACCAGCAATCTCAGGGTAGATCTCCACTTT.